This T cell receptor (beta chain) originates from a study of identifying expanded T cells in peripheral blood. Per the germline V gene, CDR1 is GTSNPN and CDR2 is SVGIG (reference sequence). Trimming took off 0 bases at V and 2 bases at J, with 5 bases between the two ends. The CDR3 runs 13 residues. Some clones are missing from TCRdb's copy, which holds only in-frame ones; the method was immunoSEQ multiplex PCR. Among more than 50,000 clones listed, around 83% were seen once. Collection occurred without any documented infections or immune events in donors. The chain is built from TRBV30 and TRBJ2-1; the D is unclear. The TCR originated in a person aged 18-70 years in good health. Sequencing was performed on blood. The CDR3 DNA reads TGTGCCTGGAGTGTACGAACCTACAATGAGCAGTTCTTC. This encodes CAWSVRTYNEQFF.